Below, 6 T cell receptor beta chains from the same sample are listed, as sequenced in a study of cytomegalovirus exposure and HLA in healthy donors. PCR primers comprised 60 Vbeta and 13 Jbeta primers. The protocol was immunoSEQ multiplex PCR, while the TCRdb copy is restricted to in-frame clones and leaves out a portion. This table holds over 100,000 clones, roughly three quarters found once. The specimen sequenced was PBMCs. Receptor source: a woman under 30 in good health and CMV-seropositive.

This chain connects TRBV30 to TRBJ1-4; TRBD1 matches 8 bases. CDR3 size: 15 residues. The ends lost 5 bases at V and 5 bases at J; junction bases unmatched: 10. The germline V gene encodes CDR1 GTSNPN and CDR2 SVGIG (reference sequence). In nucleotides, the CDR3 is TGTGCCTGGGAGGGGGTGGACAGGGCGAATGAAAAACTGTTTTTT. This codes for CAWEGVDRANEKLFF.

The chain uses TRBV19 and TRBJ1-4; a weak D match, TRBD1 (5 bases). There are 15 residues in the CDR3. Trimming left V 10 bases short and J 3 bases short, with 18 bases between. Germline CDR1 and CDR2: LNHDA and SQIVND (reference sequence). CDR3 protein: CATTDGGSANEKLFF. CDR3 in DNA: TGTGCCACAACGGACGGGGGATCGGCTAATGAAAAACTGTTTTTT.

V usage is TRBV5-8 and J usage is TRBJ1-5; 11 nucleotides agree with TRBD1. The V gene's germline CDR1 is SGHTS and CDR2 YDEGEE. V dropped 1 base and J dropped 0; count of bases not matched to a gene: 6. This CDR3 region has 18 residues. DNA for the CDR3: TGTGCCAGCAGCTTGAGGGACAGGGGGTCGAATAGCAATCAGCCCCAGCATTTT. Its translation: CASSLRDRGSNSNQPQHF.

The CDR3 sequence is CASSSDRPSYNEQFF. The CDR3 nucleotides read TGCGCCAGCAGCTCCGACAGACCTTCCTACAATGAGCAGTTCTTC. The chain is built from TRBV5-1 and TRBJ2-1, with D tentatively TRBD1 (5 bases). This CDR3 has 15 amino acids. V was clipped by 3 bases and J by 1 base, with 11 bases between them. Germline assignment: CDR1 SGHRS and CDR2 YFSETQ.

The chain carries TRBV9 and TRBJ1-2; no clear D gene. Trimming removed 3 bases at V and 5 bases at J, with 14 bases between. Germline V lookup: CDR1 SGDLS, CDR2 YYNGEE. The CDR3 runs 14 residues. Here the CDR3 DNA reads TGTGCCAGCAGCGGGTCCTCCGCAGTGTATGGCTACACCTTC. This gives the protein CASSGSSAVYGYTF.

The CDR3 DNA is TGTGCCAGCAGTTTATGGGCTAGCCGAACCGGGGAGCTGTTTTTT. Translated, it gives CASSLWASRTGELFF. V and J are TRBV28 and TRBJ2-2; a weak D match, TRBD2 (5 bases). Looked up from germline, CDR1 is MDHEN and CDR2 is SYDVKM. This CDR3 comprises 15 residues. V lost 0 bases, J lost 5 bases, and 10 bases lay in between.